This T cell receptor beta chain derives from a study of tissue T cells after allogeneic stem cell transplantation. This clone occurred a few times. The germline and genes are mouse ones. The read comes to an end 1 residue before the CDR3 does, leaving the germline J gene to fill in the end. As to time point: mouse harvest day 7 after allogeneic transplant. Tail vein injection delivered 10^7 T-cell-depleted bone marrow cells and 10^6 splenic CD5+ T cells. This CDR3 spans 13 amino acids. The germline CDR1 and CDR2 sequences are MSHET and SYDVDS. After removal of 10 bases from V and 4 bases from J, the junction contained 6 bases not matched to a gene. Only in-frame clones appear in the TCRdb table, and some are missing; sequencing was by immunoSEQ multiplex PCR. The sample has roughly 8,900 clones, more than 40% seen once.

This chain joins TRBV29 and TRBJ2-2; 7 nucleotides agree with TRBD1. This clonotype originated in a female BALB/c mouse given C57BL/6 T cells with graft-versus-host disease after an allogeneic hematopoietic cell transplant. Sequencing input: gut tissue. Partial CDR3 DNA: TGTGCTATCCGACAGGGAGGCACCGGGCAGCTCTAC. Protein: CAIRQGGTGQLY. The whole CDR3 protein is CAIRQGGTGQLYF.